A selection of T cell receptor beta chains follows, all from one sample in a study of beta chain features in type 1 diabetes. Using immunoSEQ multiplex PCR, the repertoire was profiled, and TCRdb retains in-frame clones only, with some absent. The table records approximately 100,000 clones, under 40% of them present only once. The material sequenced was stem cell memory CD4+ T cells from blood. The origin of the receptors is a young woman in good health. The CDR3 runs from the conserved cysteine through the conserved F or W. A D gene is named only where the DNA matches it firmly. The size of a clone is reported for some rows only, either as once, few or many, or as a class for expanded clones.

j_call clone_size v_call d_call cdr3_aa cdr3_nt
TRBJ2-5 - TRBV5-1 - CASSTGQGETQYF TGCGCCAGCAGCACCGGGCAGGGGGAGACCCAGTACTTC
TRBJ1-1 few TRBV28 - CASRRDRFTEAFF TGTGCCAGCAGACGTGACAGGTTTACTGAAGCTTTCTTT
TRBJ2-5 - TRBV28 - CASSFSPGIQETQYF TGTGCCAGCAGTTTCTCCCCGGGGATTCAAGAGACCCAGTACTTC
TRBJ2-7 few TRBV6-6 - CASSYSTYEQYF TGTGCCAGCAGTTACTCCACCTACGAGCAGTACTTC
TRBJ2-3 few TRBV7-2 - CASSLSSGPTDTQYF TGTGCCAGCAGCTTAAGTAGCGGACCCACAGATACGCAGTATTTT
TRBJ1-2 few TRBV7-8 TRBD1 CASSFHQGADGYTF TGTGCCAGCAGCTTCCATCAGGGGGCCGACGGCTACACCTTC
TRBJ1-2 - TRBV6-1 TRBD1 CASSEAWGQRYTF TGTGCCAGCAGTGAAGCTTGGGGACAGCGATACACCTTC
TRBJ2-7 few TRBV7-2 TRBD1 CASSSTSLTGYEQYF TGTGCCAGCAGCTCAACCTCCCTGACAGGGTACGAGCAGTACTTC
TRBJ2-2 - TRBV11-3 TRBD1 CASRRQGAAGELFF TGTGCCAGCAGAAGACAGGGGGCCGCCGGGGAGCTGTTTTTT
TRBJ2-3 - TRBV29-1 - CSSGTGSTDTQYF TGCAGCTCTGGAACGGGGAGCACAGATACGCAGTATTTT
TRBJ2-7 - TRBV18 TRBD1 CASSPRTGGNYEQYF TGTGCCAGCTCCCCGCGGACAGGGGGCAATTACGAGCAGTACTTC
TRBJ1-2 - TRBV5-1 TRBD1 CASSLYPRGQGNYGYTF TGCGCCAGCAGCTTGTACCCCCGGGGACAGGGAAACTATGGCTACACCTTC
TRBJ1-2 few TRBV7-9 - CASSFTSARYGYTF TGTGCCAGCAGCTTTACATCCGCGCGGTATGGCTACACCTTC
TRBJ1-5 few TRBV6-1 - CASSEGVRQTQPQHF TGTGCCAGCAGTGAAGGGGTAAGACAAACTCAGCCCCAGCATTTT
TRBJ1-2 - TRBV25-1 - CASSENVLLGNYGYTF TGTGCCAGCAGTGAGAACGTACTACTCGGGAACTATGGCTACACCTTC
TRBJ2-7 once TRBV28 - CASSPGAEKGSYEQYF TGTGCCAGCAGTCCAGGGGCGGAGAAGGGTTCCTACGAGCAGTACTTC
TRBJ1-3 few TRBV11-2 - CASSSFSGNTIYF TGTGCCAGCAGCTCTTTCTCTGGAAACACCATATATTTT
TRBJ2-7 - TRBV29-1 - CSVGSRAAYEQYF TGCAGCGTTGGGTCCCGAGCCGCCTACGAGCAGTACTTC
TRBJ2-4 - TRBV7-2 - CASSLAGQLENIQYF TGTGCCAGCAGCTTAGCAGGACAGTTGGAAAACATTCAGTACTTC
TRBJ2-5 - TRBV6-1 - CASSEGLRVIMSQETQYF TGTGCCAGCAGTGAAGGGCTGAGGGTCATCATGAGCCAAGAGACCCAGTACTTC
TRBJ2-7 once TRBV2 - CASSGTYPYEQYF TGTGCCAGCAGCGGGACTTACCCTTACGAGCAGTACTTC
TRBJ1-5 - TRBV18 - CASSPSAAQPQHF TGTGCCAGCTCACCAAGTGCGGCGCAGCCCCAGCATTTT
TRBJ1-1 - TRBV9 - CASSASVGGLNTEAFF TGTGCCAGCAGCGCTAGTGTGGGGGGGCTGAACACTGAAGCTTTCTTT
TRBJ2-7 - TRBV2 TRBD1 CASSEKGQGAYEQYF TGTGCCAGCAGTGAAAAGGGACAGGGGGCTTACGAGCAGTACTTC
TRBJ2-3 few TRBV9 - CASSVGQTGATDTQYF TGTGCCAGCAGCGTAGGCCAGACAGGAGCCACAGATACGCAGTATTTT
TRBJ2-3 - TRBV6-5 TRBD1 CASTSGGADTQYF TGTGCCAGCACCTCAGGGGGCGCAGATACGCAGTATTTT
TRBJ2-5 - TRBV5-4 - CASSLVGRNLETQYF TGTGCCAGCAGCTTGGTTGGCCGAAATCTAGAGACCCAGTACTTC
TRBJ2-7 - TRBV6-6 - CASSYSAGGTAYEQYF TGTGCCAGCAGTTACTCGGCAGGGGGGACGGCGTACGAGCAGTACTTC
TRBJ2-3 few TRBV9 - CASSPQGGSQYF TGTGCCAGCAGCCCCCAGGGGGGATCGCAGTATTTT
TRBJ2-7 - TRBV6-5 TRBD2 CASSQREGLYEQYF TGTGCCAGCAGTCAACGGGAGGGGTTGTACGAGCAGTACTTC
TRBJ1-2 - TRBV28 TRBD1 CASSPPGTGNYGYTF TGTGCCAGCAGTCCACCGGGGACAGGGAACTATGGCTACACCTTC
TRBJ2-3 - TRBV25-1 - CASSEGAADTQYF TGTGCCAGCAGTGAAGGGGCCGCAGATACGCAGTATTTT
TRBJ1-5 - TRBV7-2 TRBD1 CASSLEKGAIGNQPQHF TGTGCCAGCAGCTTAGAAAAGGGGGCAATTGGCAATCAGCCCCAGCATTTT
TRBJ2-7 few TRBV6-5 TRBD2 CASSLSGLAGSYEQYF TGTGCCAGCAGTTTAAGCGGACTAGCGGGCTCCTACGAGCAGTACTTC
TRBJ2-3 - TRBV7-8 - CASSTNQRNTQYF TGTGCCAGCAGCACCAACCAGCGGAATACGCAGTATTTT
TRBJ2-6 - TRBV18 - CASSPVDSRTVISSGANVLTF TGTGCCAGCTCACCAGTTGACTCCCGGACAGTCATTAGCTCTGGGGCCAACGTCCTGACTTTC
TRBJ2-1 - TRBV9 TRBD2 CASSADGGRVVNEQFF TGTGCCAGCAGCGCAGATGGCGGGAGGGTTGTCAATGAGCAGTTCTTC
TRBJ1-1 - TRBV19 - CASSKVTWSTEAFF TGTGCCAGTAGCAAGGTCACTTGGAGCACTGAAGCTTTCTTT
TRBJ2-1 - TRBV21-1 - CASSNGAGGSYNEQFF TGTGCCAGCAGCAATGGAGCGGGAGGCTCCTACAATGAGCAGTTCTTC
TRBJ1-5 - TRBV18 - CASSPDAGVDQPQHF TGTGCCAGCTCACCAGACGCAGGGGTAGATCAGCCCCAGCATTTT
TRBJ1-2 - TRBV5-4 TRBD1 CASSTTGTNYGYTF TGTGCCAGCAGCACGACAGGGACTAACTATGGCTACACCTTC
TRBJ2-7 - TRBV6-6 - CASSYGAYYEQYF TGTGCCAGCAGTTACGGGGCGTACTACGAGCAGTACTTC
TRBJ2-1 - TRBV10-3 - CAIRKTSHNEQFF TGTGCCATCCGTAAGACATCTCACAATGAGCAGTTCTTC
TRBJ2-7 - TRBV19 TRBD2 CASSDSGYSYEQYF TGTGCCAGTAGTGATAGCGGGTACTCCTACGAGCAGTACTTC
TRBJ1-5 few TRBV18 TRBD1 CASSISGTGNHQPQHF TGTGCCAGCTCAATTTCCGGGACAGGGAATCATCAGCCCCAGCATTTT
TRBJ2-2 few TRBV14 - CASRLSGQVWELFF TGTGCCAGCCGCTTGAGCGGTCAGGTGTGGGAGCTGTTTTTT
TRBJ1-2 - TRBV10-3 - CASSYGGANYGYTF TGTGCCAGCAGTTACGGGGGGGCTAACTATGGCTACACCTTC
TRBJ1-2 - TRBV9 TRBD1 CASSSRQGVGYGYTF TGTGCCAGCAGCTCTAGACAGGGGGTCGGCTATGGCTACACCTTC
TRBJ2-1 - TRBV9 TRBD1 CASSVGTGEWNEQFF TGTGCCAGCAGCGTGGGGACAGGGGAGTGGAATGAGCAGTTCTTC
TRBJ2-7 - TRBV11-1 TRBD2 CASSRLGLAGTYEQYF TGTGCCAGCAGCCGCCTGGGACTAGCGGGGACCTACGAGCAGTACTTC
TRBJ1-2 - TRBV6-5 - CASCPGAPFWYGYTF TGTGCCAGCTGCCCAGGGGCTCCTTTTTGGTATGGCTACACCTTC
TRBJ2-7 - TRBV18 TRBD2 CASSPGGVSSYEQYF TGTGCCAGCTCACCGGGGGGGGTAAGCTCCTACGAGCAGTACTTC
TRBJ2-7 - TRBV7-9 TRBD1 CASSRPHNQGVPYEQYF TGTGCCAGCAGTCGCCCACATAACCAGGGGGTTCCCTACGAGCAGTACTTC
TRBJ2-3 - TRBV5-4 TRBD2 CASSPAGVSTDTQYF TGTGCCAGCAGCCCAGCGGGAGTGAGCACAGATACGCAGTATTTT
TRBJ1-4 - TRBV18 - CASSPAGARTNEKLFF TGTGCCAGCTCACCGGCAGGGGCGAGGACTAATGAAAAACTGTTTTTT
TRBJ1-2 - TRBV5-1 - CASSLSPNIDYGYTF TGCGCCAGCAGCTTGTCACCGAACATTGATTATGGCTACACCTTC
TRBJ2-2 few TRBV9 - CASSTFIRTSNTGELFF TGTGCCAGCAGCACCTTTATACGGACATCGAACACCGGGGAGCTGTTTTTT